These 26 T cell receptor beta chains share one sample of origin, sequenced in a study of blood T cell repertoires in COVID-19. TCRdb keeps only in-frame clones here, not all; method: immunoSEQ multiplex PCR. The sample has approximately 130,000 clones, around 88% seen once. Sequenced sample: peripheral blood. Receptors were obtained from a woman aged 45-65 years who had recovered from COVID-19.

In nucleotides, the CDR3 is TGTGCCACCAGCAGAGATTTGGGGGCAGGTGAGCAGTTCTTC. Translating it yields CATSRDLGAGEQFF. J is TRBJ2-1 and V is TRBV15; perhaps TRBD1 as D (6 bases). CDR1 is LNHNV and CDR2 is YYDKDF in the germline V gene (reference sequence). This CDR3 has 14 residues. V dropped 0 bases and J dropped 9 bases, with 12 bases sitting between them.

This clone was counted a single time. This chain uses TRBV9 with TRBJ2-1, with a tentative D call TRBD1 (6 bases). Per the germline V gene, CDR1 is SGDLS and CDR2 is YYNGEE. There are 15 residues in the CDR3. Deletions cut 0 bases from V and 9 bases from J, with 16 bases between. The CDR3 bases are TGTGCCAGCAGCGTAGTAGGGCAGGGGCTTGGTGAGCAGTTCTTC. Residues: CASSVVGQGLGEQFF.

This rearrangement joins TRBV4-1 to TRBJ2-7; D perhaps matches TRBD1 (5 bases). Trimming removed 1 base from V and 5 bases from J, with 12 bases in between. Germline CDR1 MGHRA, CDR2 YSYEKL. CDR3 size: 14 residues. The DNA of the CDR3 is TGCGCCAGCAGCCAAGTGGGAAAGGGGCACGAGCAGTACTTC. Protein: CASSQVGKGHEQYF.

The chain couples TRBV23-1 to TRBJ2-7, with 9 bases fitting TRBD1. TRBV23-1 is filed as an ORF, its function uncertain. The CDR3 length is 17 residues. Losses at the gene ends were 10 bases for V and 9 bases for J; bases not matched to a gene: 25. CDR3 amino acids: CATVQGAEPYSYDWQYF. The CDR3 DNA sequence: TGCGCCACCGTACAGGGGGCGGAACCCTATTCCTACGATTGGCAGTACTTC.

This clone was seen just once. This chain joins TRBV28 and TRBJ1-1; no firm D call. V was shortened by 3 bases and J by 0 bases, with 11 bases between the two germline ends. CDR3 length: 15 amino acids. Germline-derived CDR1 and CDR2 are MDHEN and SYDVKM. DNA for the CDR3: TGTGCCAGCAGTTTCGGTCCTCGGGTGAACACTGAAGCTTTCTTT. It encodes CASSFGPRVNTEAFF.

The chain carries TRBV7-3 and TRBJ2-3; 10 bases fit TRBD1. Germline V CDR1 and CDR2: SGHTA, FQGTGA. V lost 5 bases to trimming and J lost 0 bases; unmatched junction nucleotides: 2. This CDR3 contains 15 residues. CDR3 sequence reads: CASSPTGGSTDTQYF. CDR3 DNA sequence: TGTGCCAGCAGCCCGACAGGGGGCAGCACAGATACGCAGTATTTT.

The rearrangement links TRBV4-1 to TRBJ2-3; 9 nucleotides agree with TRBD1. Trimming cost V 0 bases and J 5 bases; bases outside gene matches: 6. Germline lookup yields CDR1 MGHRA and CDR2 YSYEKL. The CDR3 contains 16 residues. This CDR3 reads CASSQDTGQGRDTQYF. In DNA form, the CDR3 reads TGCGCCAGCAGCCAAGATACAGGACAGGGGAGAGATACGCAGTATTTT.

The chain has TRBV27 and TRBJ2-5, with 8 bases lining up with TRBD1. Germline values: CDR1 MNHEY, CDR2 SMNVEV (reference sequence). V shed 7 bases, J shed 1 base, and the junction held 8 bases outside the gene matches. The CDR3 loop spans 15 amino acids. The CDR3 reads CASKSAGGPQETQYF. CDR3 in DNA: TGTGCCAGCAAGTCTGCAGGGGGCCCCCAAGAGACCCAGTACTTC.

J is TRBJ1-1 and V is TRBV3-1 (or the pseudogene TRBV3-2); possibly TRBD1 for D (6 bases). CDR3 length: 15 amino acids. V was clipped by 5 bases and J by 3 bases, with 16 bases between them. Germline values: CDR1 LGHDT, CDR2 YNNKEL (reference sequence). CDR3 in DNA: TGTGCCAGCAGCATCTGGACAGAGGGGGACACTGAAGCTTTCTTT. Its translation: CASSIWTEGDTEAFF.

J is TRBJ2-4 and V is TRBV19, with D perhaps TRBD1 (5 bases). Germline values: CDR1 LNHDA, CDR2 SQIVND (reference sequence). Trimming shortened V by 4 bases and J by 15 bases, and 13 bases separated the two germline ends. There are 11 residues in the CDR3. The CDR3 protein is CASSNPGFAYF. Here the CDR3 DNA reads TGTGCCAGTAGTAATCCAGGGTTTGCGTACTTC.

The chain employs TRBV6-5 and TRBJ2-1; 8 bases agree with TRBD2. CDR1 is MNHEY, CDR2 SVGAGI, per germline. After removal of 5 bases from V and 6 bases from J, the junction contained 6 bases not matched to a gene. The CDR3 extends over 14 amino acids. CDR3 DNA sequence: TGTGCCAGCAGTCGGACTAGCTTTGGCAATGAGCAGTTCTTC. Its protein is CASSRTSFGNEQFF.

CDR3 nucleotides: TGTGCCAGCAGTAACAATAGGGGGGGTAGTGGCTACACCTTC. Translating it yields CASSNNRGGSGYTF. This chain joins TRBV6-5 and TRBJ1-2; D might be TRBD1 (6 bases). The germline V gene has CDR1 MNHEY and CDR2 SVGAGI. The CDR3 runs 14 residues. The V end was cut by 5 bases, the J end by 7 bases, with 17 bases between.

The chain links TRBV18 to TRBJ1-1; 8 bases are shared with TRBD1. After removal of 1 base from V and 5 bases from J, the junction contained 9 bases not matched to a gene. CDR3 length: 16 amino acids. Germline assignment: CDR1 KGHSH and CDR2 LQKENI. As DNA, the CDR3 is TGTGCCAGCTCACCACGTGTCGCAGGGGGCGAGACTGAAGCTTTCTTT. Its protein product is CASSPRVAGGETEAFF.

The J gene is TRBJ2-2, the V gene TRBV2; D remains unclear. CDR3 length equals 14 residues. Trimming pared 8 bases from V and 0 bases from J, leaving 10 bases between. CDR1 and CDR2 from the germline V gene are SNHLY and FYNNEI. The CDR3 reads CASRPGSNTGELFF. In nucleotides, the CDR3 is TGTGCCAGCCGGCCGGGTTCGAACACCGGGGAGCTGTTTTTT.

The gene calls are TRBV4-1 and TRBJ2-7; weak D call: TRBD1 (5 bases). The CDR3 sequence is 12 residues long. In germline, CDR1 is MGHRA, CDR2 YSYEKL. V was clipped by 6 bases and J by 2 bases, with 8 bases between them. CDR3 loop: CASSPGTYEQYF. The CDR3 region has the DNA TGCGCCAGCAGTCCAGGGACCTACGAGCAGTACTTC.

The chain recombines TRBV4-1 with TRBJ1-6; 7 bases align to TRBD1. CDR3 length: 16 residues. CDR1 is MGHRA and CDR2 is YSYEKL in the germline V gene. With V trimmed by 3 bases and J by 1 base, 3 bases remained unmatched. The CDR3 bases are TGCGCCAGCAGCCAGCGACAGGGATCCTATAATTCACCCCTCCACTTT. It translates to CASSQRQGSYNSPLHF.

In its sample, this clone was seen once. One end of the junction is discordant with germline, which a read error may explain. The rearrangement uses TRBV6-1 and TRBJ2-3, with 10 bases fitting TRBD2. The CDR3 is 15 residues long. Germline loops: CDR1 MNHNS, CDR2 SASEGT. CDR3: CASRERGGSTDTQYF. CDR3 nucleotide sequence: TGTGCCAGCCGTGAGCGGGGGGGGTCCACAGATACGCAGTATTTT.

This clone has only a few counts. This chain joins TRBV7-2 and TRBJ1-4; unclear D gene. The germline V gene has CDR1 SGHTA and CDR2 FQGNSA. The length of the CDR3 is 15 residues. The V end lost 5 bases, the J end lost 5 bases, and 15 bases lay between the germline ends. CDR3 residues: CASSRSGLGNEKLFF. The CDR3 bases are TGTGCCAGCAGCCGGTCAGGTCTTGGAAATGAAAAACTGTTTTTT.

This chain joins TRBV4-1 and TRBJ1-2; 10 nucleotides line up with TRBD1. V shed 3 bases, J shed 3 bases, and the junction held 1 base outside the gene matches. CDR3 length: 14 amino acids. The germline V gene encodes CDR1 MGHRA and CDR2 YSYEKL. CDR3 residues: CASSHGTGDYGYTF. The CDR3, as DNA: TGCGCCAGCAGCCACGGGACAGGGGACTATGGCTACACCTTC.

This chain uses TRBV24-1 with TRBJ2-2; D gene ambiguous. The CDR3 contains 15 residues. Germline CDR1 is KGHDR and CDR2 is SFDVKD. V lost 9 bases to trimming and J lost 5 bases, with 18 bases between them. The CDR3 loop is CATETAENPTGELFF. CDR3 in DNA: TGTGCCACCGAAACGGCGGAGAACCCGACCGGGGAGCTGTTTTTT.

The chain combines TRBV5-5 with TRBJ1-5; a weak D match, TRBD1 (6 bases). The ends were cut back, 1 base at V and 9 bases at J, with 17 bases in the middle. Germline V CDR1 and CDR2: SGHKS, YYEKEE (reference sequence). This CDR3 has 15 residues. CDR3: CASSLSTGFEWPQHF. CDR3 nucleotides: TGTGCCAGCAGCTTGAGCACAGGGTTCGAGTGGCCCCAGCATTTT.

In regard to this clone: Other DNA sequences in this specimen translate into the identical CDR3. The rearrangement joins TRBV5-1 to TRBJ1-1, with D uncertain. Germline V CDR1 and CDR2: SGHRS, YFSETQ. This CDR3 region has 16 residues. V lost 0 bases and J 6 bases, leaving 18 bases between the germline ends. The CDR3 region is CASSLGGGGIRSEAFF. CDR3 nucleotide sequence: TGCGCCAGCAGCTTGGGGGGTGGCGGGATCCGCTCTGAAGCTTTCTTT.

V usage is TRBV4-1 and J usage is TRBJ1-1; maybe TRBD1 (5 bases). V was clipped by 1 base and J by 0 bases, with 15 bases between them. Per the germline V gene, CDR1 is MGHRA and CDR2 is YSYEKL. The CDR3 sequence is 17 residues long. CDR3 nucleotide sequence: TGCGCCAGCAGCCAAGTAGGGGCGACAACGATGAACACTGAAGCTTTCTTT. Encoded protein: CASSQVGATTMNTEAFF.

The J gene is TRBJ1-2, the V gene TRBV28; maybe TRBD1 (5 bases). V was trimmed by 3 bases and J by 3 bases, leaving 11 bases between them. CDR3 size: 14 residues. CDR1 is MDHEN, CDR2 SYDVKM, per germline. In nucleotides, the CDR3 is TGTGCCAGCAGTTTCGAAAGGGGCGACTATGGCTACACCTTC. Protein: CASSFERGDYGYTF.

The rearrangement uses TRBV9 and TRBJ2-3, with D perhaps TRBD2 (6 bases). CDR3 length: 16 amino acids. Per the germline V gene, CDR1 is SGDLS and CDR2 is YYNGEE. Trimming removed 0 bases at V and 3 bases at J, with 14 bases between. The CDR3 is CASSVATGVTTDTQYF. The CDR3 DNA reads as TGTGCCAGCAGCGTAGCAACGGGAGTCACGACAGATACGCAGTATTTT.

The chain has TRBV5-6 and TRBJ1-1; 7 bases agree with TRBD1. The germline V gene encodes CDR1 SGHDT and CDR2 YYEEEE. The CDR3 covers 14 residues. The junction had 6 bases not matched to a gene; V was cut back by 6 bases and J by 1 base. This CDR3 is CASTTGQPNTEAFF. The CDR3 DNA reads TGTGCCAGCACCACGGGACAGCCGAACACTGAAGCTTTCTTT.